The 25 T cell receptor beta chains below all came from one sample that was sequenced in a study of blood T cells in healthy people across ages (dated by TCRdb to between 2014 and 2016). Library generation was performed with 5' RACE. Sequencing relied on an Illumina HiSeq 2500. A second PCR of about 6 to 12 cycles was run with a J-beta primer mix and a sample-barcoded 5' primer. TCRdb itself trimmed the public reads at Q25 with fastp, ran MiXCR and retained productive beta chains. CDR3 protein sequences are deduplicated, and each keeps its most common genes and DNA. Across this sample there are around 900,000 distinct CDR3 sequences, with roughly half seen only once. Of the sample, roughly a fifth falls within the top ten clones. Sequenced input: blood. The receptor source for this set is a woman aged 55-75 years in good health.

The chain has TRBV15 and TRBJ2-7; 7 bases agree with TRBD2. V trimming: 6 bases; J trimming: 1 base; junction bases outside the gene matches: 6. The CDR3 is 14 amino acids. Germline V gene lookup returns CDR1 LNHNV and CDR2 YYDKDF (reference sequence). The CDR3: CATSSSSGSYEQYF. In DNA form, the CDR3 reads TGTGCCACCAGTTCTTCTAGCGGATCCTACGAGCAGTACTTC.

This clonotype was seen a few times. The CDR3 sequence: CASSQRRSGSGDTQYF. The CDR3 DNA sequence: TGTGCCAGCAGCCAACGCCGGTCTGGATCGGGAGATACGCAGTATTTT. The chain carries TRBV11-3 and TRBJ2-3, with no clear D. The V and J ends lost 5 bases and 5 bases respectively, with 20 bases between them. The CDR3 loop spans 16 amino acids. CDR1 is SGHNT and CDR2 is YENEEA in the germline V gene.

This clonotype has more than one count but fewer than ten. This chain links TRBV10-3 with TRBJ1-2; TRBD1 matches 8 bases. With 5 bases clipped from V and 7 bases from J, the junction kept 9 bases outside the gene matches. Germline V gene data show CDR1 as ENHRY and CDR2 as SYGVKD. There are 14 residues in the CDR3. In DNA, the CDR3 is TGTGCCATCAGTCAACAGGGGGGCAATGGTGGCTACACCTTC. It translates to CAISQQGGNGGYTF.

The V call is TRBV4-3, the J call TRBJ2-7, with D uncertain. CDR1 is LGHNA and CDR2 is YSLEER in the germline V gene. Trimming cost V 2 bases and J 6 bases, with 17 bases left between them. The CDR3 contains 15 residues. The CDR3, as DNA: TGCGCCAGCAGCCAATTCTACGTATCGTCTCTCGAGCAGTACTTC. Amino acid sequence: CASSQFYVSSLEQYF.

The rearrangement links TRBV4-2 to TRBJ2-2, with a tentative D call TRBD1 (5 bases). The V and J ends lost 1 base and 0 bases respectively, with 12 bases between them. This CDR3 spans 17 amino acids. Germline CDR1 is LGHNA and CDR2 is YNFKEQ. The DNA of the CDR3 is TGTGCCAGCAGCCAAGGGGGCGCAGCCGCGAACACCGGGGAGCTGTTTTTT. Translated: CASSQGGAAANTGELFF.

This chain uses TRBV2 with TRBJ1-4; D is ambiguous. V was cut by 6 bases and J by 8 bases, with 16 bases left in between. Germline CDR1 and CDR2: SNHLY and FYNNEI. The CDR3 has 14 amino acids. CDR3 loop: CASSRERKKEKLFF. The CDR3 DNA sequence: TGTGCCAGCAGCCGCGAAAGAAAGAAGGAAAAACTGTTTTTT.

This clonotype showed up just a few times. This chain joins TRBV20-1 and TRBJ1-5; a weak D match, TRBD1 (6 bases). Germline CDR1 and CDR2: DFQATT and SNEGSKA (reference sequence). The CDR3 is made up of 18 amino acids. Trimming removed 5 bases at V and 5 bases at J, with 28 bases between. The CDR3 loop reads CSASSLPGGPGAYQPQHF. The DNA for the CDR3 is TGCAGTGCTTCTTCGTTGCCTGGGGGCCCTGGGGCCTATCAGCCCCAGCATTTT.

The rearrangement uses TRBV10-3 and TRBJ2-5; 11 bases fit TRBD2. In germline, CDR1 is ENHRY, CDR2 SYGVKD. J was trimmed by 5 bases and V by 6 bases; bases with no gene match: 14. The CDR3 covers 17 residues. This CDR3 reads CAIRSGTSGLRGETQYF. The CDR3 bases are TGTGCCATCAGGTCCGGGACTAGCGGCCTCCGGGGTGAGACCCAGTACTTC.

The sample holds a few counts of this clonotype. The chain has TRBV10-3 and TRBJ2-1, with TRBD2 identical over 11 bases. Germline loops: CDR1 ENHRY, CDR2 SYGVKD. After removal of 6 bases from V and 8 bases from J, the junction contained 6 bases not matched to a gene. CDR3 size: 14 residues. The CDR3 DNA is TGTGCCATCAGCAATCTAGCGGGAGGCGATGAGCAGTTCTTC. Its protein product is CAISNLAGGDEQFF.

The chain has TRBV6-1 and TRBJ2-5, with TRBD2 identical over 11 bases. The germline V gene encodes CDR1 MNHNS and CDR2 SASEGT. The CDR3 spans 16 residues. V shed 4 bases, J shed 11 bases, and the junction held 15 bases outside the gene matches. The CDR3 nucleotides are TGTGCCAGCAGTGCCTGGACTAGCGGGTTGGGGGATGAGCAGTACTTC. It yields the protein CASSAWTSGLGDEQYF.

CDR3 coding DNA: TGTGCCAGCAGTTCCAATATGCAAGAGACCCAGTACTTC. Translation gives CASSSNMQETQYF. The V and J genes are TRBV12-3 or TRBV12-4 and TRBJ2-5; D call uncertain. This CDR3 contains 13 residues. Trimming removed 4 bases from V and 2 bases from J, with 8 bases in between.

The chain uses TRBV6-5 and TRBJ2-7, with D tentatively TRBD1 (5 bases). This CDR3 is 14 amino acids long. The V gene's germline CDR1 is MNHEY and CDR2 SVGAGI. Trimming took 2 bases from V and 3 from J, leaving 11 bases between them. The CDR3 bases are TGTGCCAGCAGTTACGGGGCAGCTAACTACGAGCAGTACTTC. Translated: CASSYGAANYEQYF.

This clonotype was counted between two and nine times. For the CDR3, the DNA is TGTGCCAGCAGTTACTCGGGACAGGGGAAAGAGACCCAGTACTTC. Its translation is CASSYSGQGKETQYF. The V gene is TRBV6-6, the J gene TRBJ2-5; 10 nucleotides line up with TRBD1. The germline CDR1 and CDR2 sequences are MNHNY and SVGAGI (reference sequence). V was clipped by 0 bases and J by 3 bases; unmatched bases: 1. The CDR3 is 15 residues long.

This clonotype was counted once. This chain joins TRBV20-1 and TRBJ2-1, with 7 bases identical to TRBD1. With the DNA end fitting TRBJ2-7 better, the J assignment may be wrong. The CDR3 extends over 13 amino acids. From germline, CDR1 is DFQATT and CDR2 SNEGSKA (reference sequence). CDR3 coding DNA: TGCAGTGCAAGACAGGGATTCTACAATGAGCAGTACTTC. It codes for CSARQGFYNEQYF.

The chain links TRBV11-2 to TRBJ2-5; 9 bases are a match to TRBD2. Germline V gene lookup returns CDR1 SGHAT and CDR2 FQNNGV. Trimming took 1 base from V and 3 from J; bases not matched to a gene: 3. CDR3 size: 15 residues. This CDR3 is CASSLGGTSKETQYF. The CDR3 region has the DNA TGTGCCAGCAGCTTAGGAGGGACTAGCAAAGAGACCCAGTACTTC. Supplemented by reference TRBV11-2 and TRBJ2-5, the full variable domain reads EAGVAQSPRYKIIEKRQSVAFWCNPISGHATLYWYQQILGQGPKLLIQFQNNGVVDDSQLPKDRFSAERLKGVDSTLKIQPAKLEDSAVYLCASSLGGTSKETQYFGPGTRLLVL.

The CDR3 DNA reads as TGTGCCAGCAGCCTGAGACAGGGAGGGAAAGATACGCAGTATTTT. It codes for CASSLRQGGKDTQYF. The chain recombines TRBV11-3 with TRBJ2-3; perhaps D is TRBD1 or TRBD2 (7 bases each). The CDR3 sequence is 15 residues long. Per germline, CDR1 SGHNT and CDR2 YENEEA. V lost 5 bases, J lost 5 bases, and 17 bases lay in between.

In its sample, this clonotype was seen a few times. A junction end diverges from the germline sequence, so it may reflect a read error. The chain has TRBV10-3 and TRBJ2-7; a weak D match, TRBD1 (6 bases). Germline-derived CDR1 and CDR2 are ENHRY and SYGVKD. The CDR3 loop spans 11 amino acids. The CDR3 is CAIRGFNEQYF. In DNA form, the CDR3 reads TGTGCGATCAGGGGATTTAACGAGCAGTACTTC.

V gene TRBV5-6 combines with J gene TRBJ2-1; TRBD1 might be the D (5 bases). Trimming left V 0 bases short and J 0 bases short, with 10 bases between. Germline assignment: CDR1 SGHDT and CDR2 YYEEEE. CDR3 length equals 16 residues. The DNA for the CDR3 is TGTGCCAGCAGCTTGGTGCCAGGGAACTCCTACAATGAGCAGTTCTTC. Amino acid sequence: CASSLVPGNSYNEQFF.

The V gene is TRBV5-5, the J gene TRBJ2-6, with TRBD1 as a possible D gene (5 bases). Germline V lookup: CDR1 SGHKS, CDR2 YYEKEE (reference sequence). V lost 4 bases to trimming and J lost 0 bases, with 11 bases between them. This CDR3 is built from 16 residues. CDR3 loop: CASSLLTGSGANVLTF. The CDR3 DNA sequence: TGTGCCAGCAGCCTCCTAACAGGCTCTGGGGCCAACGTCCTGACTTTC. Full variable domain (rest looked up from reference TRBV5-5 and TRBJ2-6): DAGVTQSPTHLIKTRGQQVTLRCSPISGHKSVSWYQQVLGQGPQFIFQYYEKEERGRGNFPDRFSARQFPNYSSELNVNALLLGDSALYLCASSLLTGSGANVLTFGAGSRLTVL.

This clonotype came up a few times. The genes are TRBV6-6 and TRBJ1-5; D is perhaps TRBD1 (5 bases). This CDR3 comprises 14 residues. From germline, CDR1 is MNHNY and CDR2 SVGAGI (reference sequence). The ends were cut back, 2 bases at V and 7 bases at J, with 12 bases in the middle. The CDR3, as DNA: TGTGCCAGCAGTTACGGGACCGGGGCCCAGCCCCAGCATTTT. It encodes CASSYGTGAQPQHF.

In this sample, this clonotype turned up a few times. This chain uses TRBV28 with TRBJ1-1; TRBD1 is a possible D gene (6 bases). CDR1 is MDHEN, CDR2 SYDVKM, per germline. V was cut by 5 bases and J by 11 bases, with 21 bases left in between. The CDR3 is 14 amino acids. This CDR3 reads CASSGVGGGAGAFF. CDR3 DNA sequence: TGTGCCAGCAGTGGTGTTGGCGGGGGCGCGGGCGCTTTCTTT. The whole variable domain, remainder taken from reference TRBV28 and TRBJ1-1, is DVKVTQSSRYLVKRTGEKVFLECVQDMDHENMFWYRQDPGLGLRLIYFSYDVKMKEKGDIPEGYSVSREKKERFSLILESASTNQTSMYLCASSGVGGGAGAFFGQGTRLTVV.

CDR3 nucleotide sequence: TGTGCCAGCAGCTTAGGGAATGGGGCCAACGTCCTGACTTTC. Its protein is CASSLGNGANVLTF. The rearrangement joins TRBV7-2 to TRBJ2-6; D is unclear. Germline CDR1 is SGHTA and CDR2 is FQGNSA. The CDR3 loop spans 14 amino acids. V shed 1 base and J shed 3 bases, with 4 bases lying between them.

This clonotype was seen a handful of times. CDR3 sequence (DNA): TGTGCCAGCAGTGAATTAACTAGCGGGAGCTGGAGCACAGATACGCAGTATTTT. Amino acids: CASSELTSGSWSTDTQYF. The chain joins TRBV25-1 to TRBJ2-3, with 11 bases matching TRBD2. The trim removed 1 base at V and 0 bases at J, leaving 6 bases unmatched. CDR1 is MGHDK, CDR2 SYGVNS, per germline. The CDR3 loop spans 18 amino acids.

V gene TRBV7-2 combines with J gene TRBJ2-2, with D maybe TRBD1 (6 bases). Germline V CDR1 and CDR2: SGHTA, FQGNSA. The CDR3 has 14 residues. Trimming shortened V by 6 bases and J by 5 bases, and 13 bases separated the two germline ends. The CDR3 loop reads CASRLTGPTGELFF. Here the CDR3 DNA reads TGTGCCAGCAGGTTGACAGGACCAACCGGGGAGCTGTTTTTT.

The V and J genes are TRBV18 and TRBJ2-3; 10 bases map to TRBD2. The CDR3 contains 15 residues. Germline values: CDR1 KGHSH, CDR2 LQKENI. With 1 base clipped from V and 6 bases from J, the junction kept 4 bases outside the gene matches. Here the CDR3 reads CASSPRTSGGDTQYF. CDR3 coding DNA: TGTGCCAGCTCACCACGGACTAGCGGCGGGGATACGCAGTATTTT.